This TCR beta chain was recovered during a study of control samples from healthy donors and cancer patients. Sequencing used immunoSEQ multiplex PCR; TCRdb keeps in-frame clones, though not all of them. The profile shows fewer than 200,000 clones, 90% to 95% of them singletons. Input material: PBMCs. The clonotype originates from a man in his 60s with colorectal cancer.

CDR3 in DNA: TGTGCCAGCAGCCAAGATCAGGTTGCTGGAAACACCATATATTTT. Translating it yields CASSQDQVAGNTIYF. The V call is TRBV3-1 (or the pseudogene TRBV3-2), the J call TRBJ1-3; D gene uncertain. The ends were cut back, 0 bases at V and 2 bases at J, with 8 bases in the middle. This CDR3 comprises 15 residues. The germline V gene has CDR1 LGHDT and CDR2 YNNKEL (reference sequence).